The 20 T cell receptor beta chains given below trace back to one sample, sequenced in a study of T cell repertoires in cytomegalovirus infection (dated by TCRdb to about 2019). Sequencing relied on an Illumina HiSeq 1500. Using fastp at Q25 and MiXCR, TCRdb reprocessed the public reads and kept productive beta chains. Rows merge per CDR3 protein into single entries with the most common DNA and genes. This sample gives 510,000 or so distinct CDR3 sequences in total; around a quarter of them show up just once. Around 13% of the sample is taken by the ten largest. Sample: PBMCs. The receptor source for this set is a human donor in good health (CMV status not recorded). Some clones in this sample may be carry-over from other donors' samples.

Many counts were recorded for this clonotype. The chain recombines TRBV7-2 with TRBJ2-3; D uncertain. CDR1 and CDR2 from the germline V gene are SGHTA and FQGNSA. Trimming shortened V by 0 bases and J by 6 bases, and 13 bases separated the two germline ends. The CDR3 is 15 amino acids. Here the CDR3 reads CASSLAGPRADTQYF. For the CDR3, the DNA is TGTGCCAGCAGCTTAGCCGGGCCCCGAGCCGATACGCAGTATTTT.

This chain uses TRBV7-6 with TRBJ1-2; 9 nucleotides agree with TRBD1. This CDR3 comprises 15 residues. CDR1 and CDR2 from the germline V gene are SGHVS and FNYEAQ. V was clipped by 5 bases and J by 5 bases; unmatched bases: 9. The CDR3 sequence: CASSATGGAAYGYTF. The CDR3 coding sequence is TGTGCCAGCAGCGCAACAGGGGGCGCAGCGTATGGCTACACCTTC.

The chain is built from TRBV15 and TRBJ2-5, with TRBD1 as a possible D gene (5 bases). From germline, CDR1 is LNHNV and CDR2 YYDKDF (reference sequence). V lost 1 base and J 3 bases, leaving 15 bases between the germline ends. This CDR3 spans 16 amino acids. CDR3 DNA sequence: TGTGCCACCAGCAGAGGCCTGCGACAGCAGGAAGAGACCCAGTACTTC. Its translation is CATSRGLRQQEETQYF.

Written as DNA, the CDR3 is TGTGCCATCAGAGACCGGTCCACAGATACGCAGTATTTT. Translated: CAIRDRSTDTQYF. V usage is TRBV10-3 and J usage is TRBJ2-3; D is unresolved. The CDR3 totals 13 residues. V dropped 6 bases and J dropped 2 bases, with 9 bases sitting between them. The germline CDR1 and CDR2 sequences are ENHRY and SYGVKD.

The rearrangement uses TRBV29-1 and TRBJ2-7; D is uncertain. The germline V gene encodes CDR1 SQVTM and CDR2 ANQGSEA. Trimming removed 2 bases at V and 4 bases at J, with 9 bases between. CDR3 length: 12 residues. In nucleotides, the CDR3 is TGCAGCGTTGAAATAAACACTTACGAGCAGTACTTC. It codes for CSVEINTYEQYF.

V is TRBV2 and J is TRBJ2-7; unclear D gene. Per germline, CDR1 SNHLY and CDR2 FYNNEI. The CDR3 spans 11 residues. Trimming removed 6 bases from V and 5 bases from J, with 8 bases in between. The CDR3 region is CASSALNEQYF. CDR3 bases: TGTGCCAGCAGCGCCTTGAACGAGCAGTACTTC.

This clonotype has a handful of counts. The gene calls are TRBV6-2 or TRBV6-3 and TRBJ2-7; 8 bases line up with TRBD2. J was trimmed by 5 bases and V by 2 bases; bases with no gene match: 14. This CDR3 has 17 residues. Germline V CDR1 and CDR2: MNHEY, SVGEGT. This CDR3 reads CASSYRRGGRPHHEQYF. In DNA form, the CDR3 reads TGTGCCAGCAGTTACCGTCGGGGCGGGAGGCCCCATCACGAGCAGTACTTC.

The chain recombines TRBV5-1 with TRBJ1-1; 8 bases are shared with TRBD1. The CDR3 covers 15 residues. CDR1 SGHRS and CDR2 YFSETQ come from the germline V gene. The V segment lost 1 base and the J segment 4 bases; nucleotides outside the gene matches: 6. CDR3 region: CASSLRQGRSTEAFF. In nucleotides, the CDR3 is TGCGCCAGCAGCTTGCGACAGGGGCGGAGCACTGAAGCTTTCTTT.

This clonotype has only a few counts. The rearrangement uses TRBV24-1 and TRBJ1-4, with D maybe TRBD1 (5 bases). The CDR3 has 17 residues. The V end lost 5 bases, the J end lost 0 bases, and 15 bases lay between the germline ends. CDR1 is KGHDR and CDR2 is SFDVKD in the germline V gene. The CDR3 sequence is CATSGGRQSSTNEKLFF. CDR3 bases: TGTGCCACCAGTGGCGGAAGACAGAGTTCAACTAATGAAAAACTGTTTTTT.

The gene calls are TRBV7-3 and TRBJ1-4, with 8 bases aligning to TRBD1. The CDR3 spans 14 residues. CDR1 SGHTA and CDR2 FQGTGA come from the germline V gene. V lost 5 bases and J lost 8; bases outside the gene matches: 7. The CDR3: CASSPGQGWEKLFF. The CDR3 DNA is TGTGCCAGCAGCCCTGGACAGGGTTGGGAAAAACTGTTTTTT.

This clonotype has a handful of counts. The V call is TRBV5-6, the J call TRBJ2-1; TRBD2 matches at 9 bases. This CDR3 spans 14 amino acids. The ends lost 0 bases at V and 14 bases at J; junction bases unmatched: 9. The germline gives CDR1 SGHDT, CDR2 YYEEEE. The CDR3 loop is CASSLDVAGEIKFF. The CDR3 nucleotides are TGTGCCAGCAGCTTGGATGTAGCGGGAGAGATCAAGTTCTTC.

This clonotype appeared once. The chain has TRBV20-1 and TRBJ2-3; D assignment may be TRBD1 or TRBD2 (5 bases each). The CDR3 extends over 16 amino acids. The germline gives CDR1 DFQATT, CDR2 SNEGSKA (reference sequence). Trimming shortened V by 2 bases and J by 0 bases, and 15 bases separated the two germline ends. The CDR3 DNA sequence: TGCAGTGCTAGACTTGCAGGGACGACTAGCACAGATACGCAGTATTTT. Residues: CSARLAGTTSTDTQYF.

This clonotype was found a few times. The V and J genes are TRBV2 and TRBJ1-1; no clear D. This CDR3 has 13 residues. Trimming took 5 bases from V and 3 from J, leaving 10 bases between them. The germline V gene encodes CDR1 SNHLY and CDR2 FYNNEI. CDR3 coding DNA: TGTGCCAGCAGTCAGGACGGGTACACTGAAGCTTTCTTT. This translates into CASSQDGYTEAFF.

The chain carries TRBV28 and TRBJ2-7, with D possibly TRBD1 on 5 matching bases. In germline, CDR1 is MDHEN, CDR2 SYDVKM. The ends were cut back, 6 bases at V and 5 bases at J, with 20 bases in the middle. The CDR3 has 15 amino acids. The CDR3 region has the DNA TGTGCCAGCAGCAACCTTCTGGGGCAGCTCCACGAGCAGTACTTC. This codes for CASSNLLGQLHEQYF.

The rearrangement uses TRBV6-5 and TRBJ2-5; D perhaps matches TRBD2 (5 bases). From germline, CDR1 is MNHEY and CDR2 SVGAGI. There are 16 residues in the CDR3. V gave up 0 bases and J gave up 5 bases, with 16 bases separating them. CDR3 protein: CASSYSGAALGETQYF. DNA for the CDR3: TGTGCCAGCAGTTACTCTGGAGCGGCTCTAGGGGAGACCCAGTACTTC.

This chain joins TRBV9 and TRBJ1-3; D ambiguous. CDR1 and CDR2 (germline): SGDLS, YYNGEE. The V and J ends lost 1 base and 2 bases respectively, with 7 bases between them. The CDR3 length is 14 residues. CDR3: CASSVSGTGNTIYF. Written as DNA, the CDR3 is TGTGCCAGCAGCGTATCAGGAACTGGAAACACCATATATTTT.

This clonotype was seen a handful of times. CDR3 nucleotides: TGTGCCAGCAGTCTGGGGACTAGCGGGAGCGCCGGGGAGCTGTTTTTT. Residues: CASSLGTSGSAGELFF. V usage is TRBV12-3 or TRBV12-4 and J usage is TRBJ2-2; 14 bases match TRBD2. The V segment lost 5 bases and the J segment 6 bases; nucleotides outside the gene matches: 5. This CDR3 is 16 amino acids long.

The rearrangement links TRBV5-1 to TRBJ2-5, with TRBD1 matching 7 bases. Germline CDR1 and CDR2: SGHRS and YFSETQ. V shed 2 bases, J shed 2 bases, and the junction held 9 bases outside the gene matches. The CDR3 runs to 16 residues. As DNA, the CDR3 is TGCGCCAGCAGCTTCTTGACCGGGACAGATCAAGAGACCCAGTACTTC. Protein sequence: CASSFLTGTDQETQYF.

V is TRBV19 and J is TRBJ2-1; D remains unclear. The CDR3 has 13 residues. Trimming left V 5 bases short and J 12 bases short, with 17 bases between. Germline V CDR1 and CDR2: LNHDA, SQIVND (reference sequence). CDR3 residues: CASSSSSSARQFF. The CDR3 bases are TGTGCCAGTAGTTCTTCCTCATCGGCCAGGCAGTTCTTC.

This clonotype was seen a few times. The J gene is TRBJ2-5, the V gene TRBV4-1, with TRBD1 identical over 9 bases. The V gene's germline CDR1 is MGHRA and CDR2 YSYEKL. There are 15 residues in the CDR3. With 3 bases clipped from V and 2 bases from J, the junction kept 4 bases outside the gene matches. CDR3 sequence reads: CASSQMGTGQETQYF. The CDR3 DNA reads TGCGCCAGCAGCCAGATGGGGACAGGGCAAGAGACCCAGTACTTC.